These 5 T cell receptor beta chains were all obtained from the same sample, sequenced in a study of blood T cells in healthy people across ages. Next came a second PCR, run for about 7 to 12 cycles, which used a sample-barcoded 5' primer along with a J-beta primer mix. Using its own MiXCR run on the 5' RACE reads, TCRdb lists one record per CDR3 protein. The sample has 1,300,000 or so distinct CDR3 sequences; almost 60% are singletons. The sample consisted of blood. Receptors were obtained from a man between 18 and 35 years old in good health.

The CDR3 spells CASRGQGEALGANVLTF. In nucleotides, the CDR3 is TGTGCCAGCAGGGGACAGGGTGAGGCTCTGGGGGCCAACGTCCTGACTTTC. The chain has TRBV6-2 or TRBV6-3 and TRBJ2-6; 9 nucleotides agree with TRBD1. Trimming removed 6 bases from V and 4 bases from J; junction bases left unmatched: 10. This CDR3 has 17 residues. CDR1 is MNHEY and CDR2 is SVGEGT in the germline V gene.

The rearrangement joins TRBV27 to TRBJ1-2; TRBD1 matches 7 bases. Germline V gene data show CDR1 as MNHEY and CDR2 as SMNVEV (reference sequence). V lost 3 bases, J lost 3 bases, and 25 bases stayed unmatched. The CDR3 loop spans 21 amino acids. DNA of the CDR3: TGTGCCAGCAGTTTTCAGCCCTACAGTAGTCCTACAGGGGATTCCGACTATGGCTACACCTTC. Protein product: CASSFQPYSSPTGDSDYGYTF.

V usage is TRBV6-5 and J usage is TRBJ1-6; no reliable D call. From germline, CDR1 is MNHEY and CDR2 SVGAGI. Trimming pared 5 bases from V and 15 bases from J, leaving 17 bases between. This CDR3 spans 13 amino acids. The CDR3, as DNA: TGTGCCAGCAGTGCATCGGCCGGGCAGTTCCTCCACTTT. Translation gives CASSASAGQFLHF.

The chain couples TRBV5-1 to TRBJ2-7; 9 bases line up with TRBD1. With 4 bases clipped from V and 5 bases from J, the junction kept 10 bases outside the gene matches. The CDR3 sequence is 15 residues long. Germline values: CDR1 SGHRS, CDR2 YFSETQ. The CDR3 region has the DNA TGCGCCAGCAGCGATCTCGGGACAGGGTTCAACGAGCAGTACTTC. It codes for CASSDLGTGFNEQYF.

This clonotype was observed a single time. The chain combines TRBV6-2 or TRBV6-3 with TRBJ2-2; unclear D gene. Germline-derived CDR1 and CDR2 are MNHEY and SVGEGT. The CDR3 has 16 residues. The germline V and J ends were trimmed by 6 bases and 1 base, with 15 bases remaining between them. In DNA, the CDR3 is TGTGCCAGCAGCCTTGAGTCACCTGGGAACACCGGGGAGCTGTTTTTT. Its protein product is CASSLESPGNTGELFF.